This TCR beta chain was captured by sequencing in a study of blood T cell repertoires in COVID-19. Study-wide context: Sample material is recorded as cDNA or gDNA derived from T cells, B-cell-depleted T cells, or PBMCs.

The CDR3 totals 16 residues. V shed 5 bases, J shed 5 bases, and the junction held 9 bases outside the gene matches. Germline CDR1 and CDR2: SGHTA and FQGNSA. Per the original data handling: Amplified reference gene primers provided the basis for estimating nucleated cell counts. Measured with immunoSEQ multiplex PCR; TCRdb has only the in-frame clones, and not every one. V and J calls plus clone size are reproduced from that table; the DNA served to infer D and trimming. Of roughly 65,000 clones in the sample, around 86% were seen once. The material sequenced was peripheral blood. The receptor comes from a woman aged 60-75 years with acute or convalescent COVID-19. The chain links TRBV7-2 to TRBJ2-3, with 11 positions matching TRBD2. The CDR3 DNA reads TGTGCCAGCAGCATGAATAGCGGGGGGGCAAAAGATACGCAGTATTTT. This sequence encodes CASSMNSGGAKDTQYF. The entire variable domain, with the rest obtained from reference TRBV7-2 and TRBJ2-3, is as follows: GAGVSQSPSNKVTEKGKDVELRCDPISGHTALYWYRQSLGQGLEFLIYFQGNSAPDKSGLPSDRFSAERTGGSVSTLTIQRTQQEDSAVYLCASSMNSGGAKDTQYFGPGTRLTVL.